Sequencing of this T cell receptor beta chain was carried out in a study of T cell clusters in autoimmune cytopenias (dated by TCRdb to about 2019). With respect to the entire study: TRB sequencing reached a median depth of approximately 50,000 reads per sample and yielded a median of about 2,400 distinct TRB clonotypes per sample. Alongside healthy, CLL and autoimmune hepatitis controls, autoimmune cytopenia patients had their peripheral blood TRB and IGH repertoires sequenced at active disease and again during treatment follow-up. The study aimed to test whether autoimmune cytopenia patients carry a disease-specific immune repertoire signature usable as a blood-based biomarker.

What the authors observed across the whole study: Almost three-fold more exclusive TRB clusters were observed in healthy donors than in active autoimmune hepatitis patients, consistent with an autoimmunity-wide signature. TRB repertoire shifts, with less even repertoires in secondary cytopenia and CLL, mostly reflected lymphoma bias rather than autoimmunity. The T cell clusters were only ever defined in silico, so experimental validation of their functional role was still needed. The cluster-lack signature was not observed for secondary cytopenia versus CLL, as the signature was apparently masked by the dominant lymphoma-associated repertoire. A lack of physiological T cell clusters in primary autoimmune cytopenia patients was suggested by GLIPH, as 51 clusters were found to be exclusive to healthy donors versus some 15 exclusive to patients.

Taken from the germline V gene (reference sequence), the CDR1 and CDR2 loops are MNHEY and SMNVEV. The CDR3 runs 14 amino acids, cysteine and phenylalanine included. No DNA appears here. By frequency, this clonotype is medium-sized (0.01 to 0.1%), with no count recorded. There is no known antigen for this receptor. For each sample, TRB amplification used 200 to 300 ng of peripheral blood genomic DNA, equal to some 35,000 genome equivalents. Multiplex PCR with a touch-down protocol amplified TRB rearrangements, with the TRB-A and TRB-B primer pools combined in a single tube. Two consecutive PCR reactions with Phusion HS II polymerase added Illumina adapters and sample indices to the amplicons. After gel purification with the NucleoSpin Gel and PCR Clean-up kit, the amplicons were quantified by Qubit and checked for quality on an Agilent 2100 Bioanalyzer. Libraries were sequenced on an Illumina MiSeq using 600-cycle, single-indexed, paired-end runs. Processing in the source paper ran as follows. MiXCR version 2.1.12, together with the default MiXCR reference library, was used to align and assemble the TRB reads. A clone was defined by each unique CDR3 nucleotide sequence, and the analysis included only productive sequences with two or more reads. Repertoire diversity was assessed with alpha-parameterized diversity profiles (alpha 0 to 5), including the Shannon (alpha 1) and Simpson (alpha 2) indices, which were computed with an R script. The tcR package was used to compute combinatorial TRB VJ usage, and cohorts were compared on this usage by principal component analysis with ade4. TCRbeta CDR3s were clustered with GLIPH on cohort pairs matched by age and read depth, and cluster frequencies were compared by Wilcoxon test. Reads reprocessed by TCRdb are summarized as one entry per CDR3 protein sequence, and DNA is absent. The V and J calls follow TCRdb's processing rather than the paper's. The table for this sample shows about 6,800 distinct CDR3 sequences. The ten top clones hold around 23% of the sample.

Input material: peripheral blood. The rearrangement joined TRBV27 to TRBJ2-1. This receptor was identified in a human donor with an autoimmune cytopenia or autoimmune hepatitis (not recorded which). The CDR3 sequence is CASSLVGAVNEQFF.